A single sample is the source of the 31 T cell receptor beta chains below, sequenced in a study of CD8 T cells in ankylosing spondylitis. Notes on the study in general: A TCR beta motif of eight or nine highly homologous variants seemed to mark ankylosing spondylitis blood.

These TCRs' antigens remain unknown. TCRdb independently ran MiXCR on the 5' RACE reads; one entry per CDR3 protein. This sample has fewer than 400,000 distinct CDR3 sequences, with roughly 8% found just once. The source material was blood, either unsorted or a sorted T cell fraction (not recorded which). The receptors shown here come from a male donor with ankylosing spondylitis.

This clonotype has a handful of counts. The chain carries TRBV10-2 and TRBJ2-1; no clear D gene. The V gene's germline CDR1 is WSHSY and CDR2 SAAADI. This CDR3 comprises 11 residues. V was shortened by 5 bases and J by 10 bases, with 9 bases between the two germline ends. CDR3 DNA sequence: TGCGCCAGCAGTCCCGGGCAAGAGCAGTTCTTC. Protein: CASSPGQEQFF.

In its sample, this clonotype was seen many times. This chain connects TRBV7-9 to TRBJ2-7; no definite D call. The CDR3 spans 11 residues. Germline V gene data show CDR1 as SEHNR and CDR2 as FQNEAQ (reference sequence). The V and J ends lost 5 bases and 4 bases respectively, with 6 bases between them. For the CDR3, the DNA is TGTGCCAGCAGCCCAGAATACGAGCAGTACTTC. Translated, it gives CASSPEYEQYF. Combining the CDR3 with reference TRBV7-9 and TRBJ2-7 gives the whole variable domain DTGVSQNPRHKITKRGQNVTFRCDPISEHNRLYWYRQTLGQGPEFLTYFQNEAQLEKSRLLSDRFSAERPKGSFSTLEIQRTEQGDSAMYLCASSPEYEQYFGPGTRLTVT.

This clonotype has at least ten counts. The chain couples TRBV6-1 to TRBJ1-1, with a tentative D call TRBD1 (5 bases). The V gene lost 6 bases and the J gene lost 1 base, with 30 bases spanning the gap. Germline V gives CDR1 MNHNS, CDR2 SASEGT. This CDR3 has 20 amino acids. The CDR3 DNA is TGTGCCAGCAGGAATGCGGGCCGGTACCAGCAGTGGACACCGAACACTGAAGCTTTCTTT. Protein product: CASRNAGRYQQWTPNTEAFF.

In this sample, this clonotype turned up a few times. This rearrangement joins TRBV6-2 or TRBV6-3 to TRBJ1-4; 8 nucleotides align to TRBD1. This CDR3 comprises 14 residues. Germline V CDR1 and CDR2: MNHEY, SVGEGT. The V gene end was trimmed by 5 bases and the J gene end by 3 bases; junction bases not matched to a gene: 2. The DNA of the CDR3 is TGTGCCAGCAGTCCACAGGGGGCTAATGAAAAACTGTTTTTT. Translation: CASSPQGANEKLFF.

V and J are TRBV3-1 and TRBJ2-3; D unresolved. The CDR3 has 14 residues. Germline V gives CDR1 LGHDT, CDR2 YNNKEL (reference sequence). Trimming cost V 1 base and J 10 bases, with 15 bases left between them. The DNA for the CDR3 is TGTGCCAGCAGCCAAGGTAACCCCATCTACGCGCAGTATTTT. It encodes CASSQGNPIYAQYF.

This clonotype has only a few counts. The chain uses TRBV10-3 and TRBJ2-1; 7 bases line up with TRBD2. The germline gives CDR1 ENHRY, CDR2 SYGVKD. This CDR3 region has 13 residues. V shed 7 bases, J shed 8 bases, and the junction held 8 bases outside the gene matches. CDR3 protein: CAITPRAGDEQFF. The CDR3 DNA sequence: TGTGCCATCACCCCTCGGGCGGGGGATGAGCAGTTCTTC.

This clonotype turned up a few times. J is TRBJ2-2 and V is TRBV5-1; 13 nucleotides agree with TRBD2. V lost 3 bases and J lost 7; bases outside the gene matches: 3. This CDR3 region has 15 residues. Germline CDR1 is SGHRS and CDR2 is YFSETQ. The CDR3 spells CASSWTSGSHGELFF. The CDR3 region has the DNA TGCGCCAGCAGCTGGACTAGCGGGAGTCACGGGGAGCTGTTTTTT.

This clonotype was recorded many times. CDR3 coding DNA: TGCAGCGCTAGGGTTGTTGGGGTTAGGGTCGGGGTTCCAGATGAAGCTTTCTTT. This sequence encodes CSARVVGVRVGVPDEAFF. The V and J genes are TRBV29-1 and TRBJ1-1; D remains unclear. Trimming pared 7 bases from V and 7 bases from J, leaving 34 bases between. CDR1 SQVTM and CDR2 ANQGSEA come from the germline V gene. The CDR3 is made up of 18 amino acids.

The CDR3 loop is CASRTGMYNSPLHF. CDR3 nucleotides: TGTGCCAGCCGGACAGGGATGTATAATTCACCCCTCCACTTT. V gene TRBV3-1 combines with J gene TRBJ1-6; 8 nucleotides line up with TRBD1. The CDR3 spans 14 residues. The trim removed 8 bases at V and 4 bases at J, leaving 4 bases unmatched. Germline V gives CDR1 LGHDT, CDR2 YNNKEL (reference sequence).

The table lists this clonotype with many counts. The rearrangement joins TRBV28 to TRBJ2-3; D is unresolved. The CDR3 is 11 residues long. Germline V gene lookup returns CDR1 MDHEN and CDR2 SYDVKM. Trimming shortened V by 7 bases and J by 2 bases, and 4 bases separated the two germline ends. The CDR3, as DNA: TGTGCCAGCACCTTCACAGATACGCAGTATTTT. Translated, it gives CASTFTDTQYF.

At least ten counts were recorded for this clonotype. This CDR3 is CASSSRLGEQYF. CDR3 DNA: TGTGCCAGCAGTTCAAGACTCGGCGAGCAGTACTTC. V and J are TRBV28 and TRBJ2-7; the D is unclear. Trimming left V 4 bases short and J 6 bases short, with 10 bases between. The CDR3 extends over 12 amino acids. The germline gives CDR1 MDHEN, CDR2 SYDVKM.

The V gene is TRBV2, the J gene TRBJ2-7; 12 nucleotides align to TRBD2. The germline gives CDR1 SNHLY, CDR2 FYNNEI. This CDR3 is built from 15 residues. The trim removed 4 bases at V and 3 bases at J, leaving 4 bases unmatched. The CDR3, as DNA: TGTGCCAGCAGTGCCCTGACTAGCGGGAGCTACGAGCAGTACTTC. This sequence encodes CASSALTSGSYEQYF.

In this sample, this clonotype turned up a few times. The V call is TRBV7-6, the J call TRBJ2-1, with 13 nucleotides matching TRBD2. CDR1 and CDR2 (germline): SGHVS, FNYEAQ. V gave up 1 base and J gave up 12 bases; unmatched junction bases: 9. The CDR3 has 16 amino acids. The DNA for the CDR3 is TGTGCCAGCAGCTTAGGGGTTGGACTAGCGGGAGCTCGGCAGTTCTTC. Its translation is CASSLGVGLAGARQFF.

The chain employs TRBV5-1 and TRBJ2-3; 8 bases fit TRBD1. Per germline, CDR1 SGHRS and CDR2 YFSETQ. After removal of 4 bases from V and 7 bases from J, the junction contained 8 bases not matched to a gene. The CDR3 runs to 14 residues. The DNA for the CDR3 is TGCGCCAGCAGCCCCCGACAGGGGCGGTATACGCAGTATTTT. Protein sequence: CASSPRQGRYTQYF.

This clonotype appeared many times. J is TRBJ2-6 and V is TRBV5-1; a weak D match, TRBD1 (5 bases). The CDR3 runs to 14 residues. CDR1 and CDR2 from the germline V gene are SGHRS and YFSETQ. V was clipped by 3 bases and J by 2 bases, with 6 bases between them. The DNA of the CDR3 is TGCGCCAGCAGCTCGACAGCTGGGGCCAACGTCCTGACTTTC. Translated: CASSSTAGANVLTF.

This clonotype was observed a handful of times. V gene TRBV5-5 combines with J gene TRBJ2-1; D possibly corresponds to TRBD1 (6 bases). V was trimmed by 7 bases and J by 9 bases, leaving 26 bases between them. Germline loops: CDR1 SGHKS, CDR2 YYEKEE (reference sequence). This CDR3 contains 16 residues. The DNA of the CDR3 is TGTGCCAGCGTAGGGGGTGCCTTAGTTCGGTTAGGTGAGCAGTTCTTC. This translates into CASVGGALVRLGEQFF.

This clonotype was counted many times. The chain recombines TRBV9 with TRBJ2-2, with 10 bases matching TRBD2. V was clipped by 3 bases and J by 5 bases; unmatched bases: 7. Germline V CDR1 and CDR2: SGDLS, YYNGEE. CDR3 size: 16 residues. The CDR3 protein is CASSAPLAGETGELFF. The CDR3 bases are TGTGCCAGCAGCGCCCCTCTAGCGGGAGAAACCGGGGAGCTGTTTTTT.

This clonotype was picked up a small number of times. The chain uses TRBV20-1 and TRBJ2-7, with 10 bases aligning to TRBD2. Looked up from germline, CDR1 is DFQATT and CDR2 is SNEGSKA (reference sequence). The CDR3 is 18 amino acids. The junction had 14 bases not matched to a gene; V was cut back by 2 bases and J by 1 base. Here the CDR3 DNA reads TGCAGTGCTAGAAAGGGGGGGGCGGGGACTAGCGTTTCCTACGAGCAGTACTTC. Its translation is CSARKGGAGTSVSYEQYF.

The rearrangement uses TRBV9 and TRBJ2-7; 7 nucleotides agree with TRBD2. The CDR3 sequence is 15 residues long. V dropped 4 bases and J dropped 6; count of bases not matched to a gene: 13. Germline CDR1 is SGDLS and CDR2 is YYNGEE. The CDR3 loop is CASSRIGGSRFEQYF. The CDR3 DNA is TGTGCCAGCAGCCGTATAGGCGGGAGTCGGTTCGAGCAGTACTTC.

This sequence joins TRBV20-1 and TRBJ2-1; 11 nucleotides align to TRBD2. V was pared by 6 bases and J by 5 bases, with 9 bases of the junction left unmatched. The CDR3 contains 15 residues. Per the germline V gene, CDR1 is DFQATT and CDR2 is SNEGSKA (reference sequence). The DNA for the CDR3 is TGCAGTGCATCGCTGGGACTAGCGGATAACAATGAGCAGTTCTTC. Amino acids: CSASLGLADNNEQFF.

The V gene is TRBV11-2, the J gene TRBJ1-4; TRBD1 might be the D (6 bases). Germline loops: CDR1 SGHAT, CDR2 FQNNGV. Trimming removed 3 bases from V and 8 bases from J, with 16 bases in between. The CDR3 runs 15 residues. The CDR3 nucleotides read TGTGCCAGCAGCTTGCGGGGGGCAAACACCGAAAAACTGTTTTTT. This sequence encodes CASSLRGANTEKLFF. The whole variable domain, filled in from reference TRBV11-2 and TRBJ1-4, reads EAGVAQSPRYKIIEKRQSVAFWCNPISGHATLYWYQQILGQGPKLLIQFQNNGVVDDSQLPKDRFSAERLKGVDSTLKIQPAKLEDSAVYLCASSLRGANTEKLFFGSGTQLSVL.

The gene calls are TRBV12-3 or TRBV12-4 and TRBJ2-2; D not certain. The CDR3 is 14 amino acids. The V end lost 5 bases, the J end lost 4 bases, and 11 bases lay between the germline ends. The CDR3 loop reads CASSAVRGTGELFF. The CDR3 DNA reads TGTGCCAGCAGTGCAGTACGTGGCACCGGGGAGCTGTTTTTT.

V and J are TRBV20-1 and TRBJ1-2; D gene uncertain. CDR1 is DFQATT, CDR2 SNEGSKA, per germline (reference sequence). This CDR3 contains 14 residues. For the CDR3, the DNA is TGCAGCGCAAACAGATTAGGGTCCGCCGGGGGCTACACCTTC. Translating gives CSANRLGSAGGYTF.

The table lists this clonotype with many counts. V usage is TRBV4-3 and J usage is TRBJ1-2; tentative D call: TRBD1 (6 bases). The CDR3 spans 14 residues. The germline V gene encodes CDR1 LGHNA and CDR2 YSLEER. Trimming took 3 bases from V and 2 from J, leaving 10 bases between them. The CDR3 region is CASSQDRTNYGYTF. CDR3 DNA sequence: TGCGCCAGCAGCCAGGACAGAACCAACTATGGCTACACCTTC.

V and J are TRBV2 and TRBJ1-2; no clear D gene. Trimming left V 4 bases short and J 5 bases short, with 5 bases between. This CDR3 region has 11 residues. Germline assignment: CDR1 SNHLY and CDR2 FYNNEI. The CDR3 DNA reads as TGTGCCAGCAGTGGAAGATATGGCTACACCTTC. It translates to CASSGRYGYTF.

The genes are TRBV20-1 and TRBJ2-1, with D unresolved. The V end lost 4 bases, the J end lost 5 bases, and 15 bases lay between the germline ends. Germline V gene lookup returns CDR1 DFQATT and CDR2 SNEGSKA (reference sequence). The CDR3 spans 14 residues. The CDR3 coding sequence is TGCAGTGCTAAGACTTCGGGCGGACACAATGAGCAGTTCTTC. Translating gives CSAKTSGGHNEQFF.

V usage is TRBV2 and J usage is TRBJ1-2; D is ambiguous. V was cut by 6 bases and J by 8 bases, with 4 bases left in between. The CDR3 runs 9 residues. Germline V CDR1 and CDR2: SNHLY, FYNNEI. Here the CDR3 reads CASSGGYTF. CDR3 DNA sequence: TGTGCCAGCAGCGGGGGCTACACCTTC.

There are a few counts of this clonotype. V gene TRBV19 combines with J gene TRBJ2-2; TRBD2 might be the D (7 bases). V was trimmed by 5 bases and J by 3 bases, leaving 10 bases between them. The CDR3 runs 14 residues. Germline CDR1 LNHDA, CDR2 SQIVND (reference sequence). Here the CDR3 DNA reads TGTGCCAGTAGTGGCGGGGGCTACACCGGGGAGCTGTTTTTT. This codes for CASSGGGYTGELFF.

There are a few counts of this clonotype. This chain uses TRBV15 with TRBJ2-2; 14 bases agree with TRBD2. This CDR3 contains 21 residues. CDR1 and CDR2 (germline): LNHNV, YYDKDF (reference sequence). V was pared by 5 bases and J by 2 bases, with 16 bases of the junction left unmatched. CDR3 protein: CATSLGIGTSGSHINTGELFF. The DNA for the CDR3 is TGTGCCACCAGCCTTGGCATAGGGACTAGCGGGAGCCATATAAACACCGGGGAGCTGTTTTTT.

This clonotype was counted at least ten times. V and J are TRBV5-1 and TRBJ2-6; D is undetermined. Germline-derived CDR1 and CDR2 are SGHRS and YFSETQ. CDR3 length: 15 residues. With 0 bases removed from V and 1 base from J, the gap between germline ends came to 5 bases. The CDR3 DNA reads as TGCGCCAGCAGCTTGGATTCGTCTGGGGCCAACGTCCTGACTTTC. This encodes CASSLDSSGANVLTF.

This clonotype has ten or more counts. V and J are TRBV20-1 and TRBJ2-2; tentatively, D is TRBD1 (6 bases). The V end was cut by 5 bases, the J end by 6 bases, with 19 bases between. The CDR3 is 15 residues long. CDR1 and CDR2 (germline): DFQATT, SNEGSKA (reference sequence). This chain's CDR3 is CSARTNDRFAGELFF. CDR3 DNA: TGCAGTGCTCGGACAAACGACAGGTTCGCCGGGGAGCTGTTTTTT.